These 20 T cell receptor beta chains share one sample of origin, sequenced in a study of blood T cell repertoires in COVID-19. The protocol was immunoSEQ multiplex PCR, while the TCRdb copy is restricted to in-frame clones and leaves out a portion. The profile shows about 170,000 clones, 86% of them singletons. The specimen sequenced was peripheral blood. The receptors were gathered from a woman aged 60 to 75 with COVID-19, enrolled during active disease.

The chain combines TRBV7-3 with TRBJ2-1; TRBD2 matches 13 bases. Per the germline V gene, CDR1 is SGHTA and CDR2 is FQGTGA. J was trimmed by 6 bases and V by 5 bases; bases with no gene match: 4. The CDR3 is made up of 15 amino acids. The CDR3 sequence: CASSPTSGRANEQFF. CDR3 in DNA: TGTGCCAGCAGCCCCACTAGCGGGAGGGCCAATGAGCAGTTCTTC.

The chain joins TRBV27 to TRBJ2-7; 8 positions agree with TRBD2. Germline CDR1 and CDR2: MNHEY and SMNVEV (reference sequence). The CDR3 sequence is 16 residues long. Trimming cost V 5 bases and J 1 base; bases outside gene matches: 10. The CDR3 region has the DNA TGTGCCAGCAGTCGGGCGGGGGGACGGTTATCCTACGAGCAGTACTTC. Translating gives CASSRAGGRLSYEQYF.

CDR3 sequence: CASSTPGQAHYGYTF. The CDR3 DNA reads as TGTGCCAGTAGTACCCCGGGACAGGCTCACTATGGCTACACCTTC. This chain joins TRBV19 and TRBJ1-2, with 8 bases that match TRBD1. This CDR3 region has 15 residues. Germline values: CDR1 LNHDA, CDR2 SQIVND (reference sequence). V trimming: 4 bases; J trimming: 3 bases; junction bases outside the gene matches: 7.

V is TRBV5-1 and J is TRBJ2-7; possible D gene TRBD1, 6 bases. The germline gives CDR1 SGHRS, CDR2 YFSETQ. The CDR3 is 16 amino acids. Trimming removed 4 bases at V and 0 bases at J, with 17 bases between. CDR3 nucleotides: TGCGCCAGCAGCCAAGGTGACAGGTGGAGCTCCTACGAGCAGTACTTC. It is translated as CASSQGDRWSSYEQYF.

This sequence joins TRBV24-1 and TRBJ2-1; 12 bases line up with TRBD1. The CDR3 covers 14 residues. The junction had 9 bases not matched to a gene; V was cut back by 9 bases and J by 10 bases. Germline assignment: CDR1 KGHDR and CDR2 SFDVKD. CDR3 DNA: TGTGCCACCGACACCGGGACAGGGGGCAGGGAGCAGTTCTTC. The encoded protein is CATDTGTGGREQFF.

The CDR3 protein is CASSVADRVTEAFF. The DNA of the CDR3 is TGTGCCAGCAGCGTAGCGGACAGGGTCACTGAAGCTTTCTTT. The gene calls are TRBV9 and TRBJ1-1; 8 nucleotides match TRBD1. The ends lost 0 bases at V and 4 bases at J; junction bases unmatched: 2. Germline CDR1 is SGDLS and CDR2 is YYNGEE. This CDR3 spans 14 amino acids.

This chain joins TRBV7-2 and TRBJ1-6; D perhaps matches TRBD1 (6 bases). This CDR3 comprises 14 residues. Germline V gene lookup returns CDR1 SGHTA and CDR2 FQGNSA. V was pared by 7 bases and J by 11 bases, with 18 bases between. The CDR3 DNA sequence: TGTGCCAGCATCCTAGGGGGTAGCGGGGCACCCCTCCACTTT. Encoded protein: CASILGGSGAPLHF.

The rearrangement links TRBV11-2 to TRBJ2-3; D unclear. V was cut by 0 bases and J by 1 base, with 11 bases left in between. This CDR3 is built from 16 residues. Germline CDR1 reads SGHAT; CDR2 reads FQNNGV. In nucleotides, the CDR3 is TGTGCCAGCAGCTTAGAGAGTAGCTTGGGCACAGATACGCAGTATTTT. Translation gives CASSLESSLGTDTQYF.

The chain is built from TRBV6-6 and TRBJ2-3, with TRBD2 identical over 10 bases. The CDR3 length is 16 residues. Germline trimming cut 0 bases from V and 6 bases from J; bases unmatched to any gene: 6. Germline CDR1 reads MNHNY; CDR2 reads SVGAGI (reference sequence). CDR3 nucleotides: TGTGCCAGCAGTTACTCGAGTAGCGGGAGGTCCGATACGCAGTATTTT. Encoded protein: CASSYSSSGRSDTQYF.

The chain links TRBV2 to TRBJ1-1; the D gene is possibly TRBD1 (6 bases). Trimming cost V 6 bases and J 1 base, with 12 bases left between them. Germline CDR1 SNHLY, CDR2 FYNNEI. The CDR3 extends over 14 amino acids. CDR3 nucleotide sequence: TGTGCCAGCAGCCAAAAAGGGGGGAACACTGAAGCTTTCTTT. It codes for CASSQKGGNTEAFF.

This CDR3 is CASSRSRDTLYQETQYF. In DNA, the CDR3 is TGCGCCAGCAGCCGGTCCCGGGACACATTATACCAAGAGACCCAGTACTTC. V and J are TRBV5-1 and TRBJ2-5, with D possibly TRBD1 on 6 matching bases. Germline loops: CDR1 SGHRS, CDR2 YFSETQ. CDR3 size: 17 residues. Trimming took off 4 bases at V and 0 bases at J, with 19 bases between the two ends.

J is TRBJ2-1 and V is TRBV7-2; a weak D match, TRBD1 (5 bases). With 7 bases removed from V and 7 bases from J, the gap between germline ends came to 17 bases. Germline-derived CDR1 and CDR2 are SGHTA and FQGNSA. The CDR3 covers 14 residues. In DNA form, the CDR3 reads TGTGCCAGCACCATCGACCAGGGCTCGAATGAGCAGTTCTTC. Translated, it gives CASTIDQGSNEQFF. The complete variable domain, with remaining parts taken from reference TRBV7-2 and TRBJ2-1, reads GAGVSQSPSNKVTEKGKDVELRCDPISGHTALYWYRQSLGQGLEFLIYFQGNSAPDKSGLPSDRFSAERTGGSVSTLTIQRTQQEDSAVYLCASTIDQGSNEQFFGPGTRLTVL.

This chain joins TRBV7-8 and TRBJ2-7; 9 bases are shared with TRBD1. The CDR3 is 17 amino acids. Germline V gene data show CDR1 as SGHVS and CDR2 as FQNEAQ. The V segment lost 5 bases and the J segment 0 bases; nucleotides outside the gene matches: 11. This chain's CDR3 is CASSVPRNRGHSYEQYF. Written as DNA, the CDR3 is TGTGCCAGCAGCGTACCCCGAAACAGGGGGCACTCCTACGAGCAGTACTTC.

This clone was observed a few times. The chain carries TRBV2 and TRBJ1-6, with 7 bases fitting TRBD1. CDR1 is SNHLY and CDR2 is FYNNEI in the germline V gene. The CDR3 spans 15 residues. V trimming: 7 bases; J trimming: 8 bases; junction bases outside the gene matches: 11. CDR3: CASTMGQSIHSPLHF. The CDR3, as DNA: TGTGCCAGCACCATGGGACAGTCGATTCATTCACCCCTCCACTTT.

J is TRBJ2-3 and V is TRBV18, with D possibly TRBD2 on 5 matching bases. This CDR3 is 17 amino acids long. Trimming stripped 4 bases from V and 2 bases from J, with 19 bases between. Per germline, CDR1 KGHSH and CDR2 LQKENI. CDR3: CASSLRDARGTTDTQYF. The CDR3 DNA is TGTGCCAGCTCACTACGGGATGCCAGAGGCACCACAGATACGCAGTATTTT.

The rearrangement links TRBV5-6 to TRBJ2-7; 9 nucleotides agree with TRBD1. Germline V gene sequence: CDR1 SGHDT, CDR2 YYEEEE. The trim removed 2 bases at V and 3 bases at J, leaving 6 bases unmatched. The CDR3 totals 15 residues. The CDR3 is CASSLLGQGYYEQYF. In nucleotides, the CDR3 is TGTGCCAGCAGCTTACTGGGACAGGGTTACTACGAGCAGTACTTC.

A few counts support this clone. The V and J genes are TRBV4-2 and TRBJ2-7, with D possibly TRBD1 on 6 matching bases. From germline, CDR1 is LGHNA and CDR2 YNFKEQ. Trimming stripped 0 bases from V and 1 base from J, with 16 bases between. The CDR3 is made up of 17 amino acids. This CDR3 reads CASSQEGGRGFSYEQYF. CDR3 coding DNA: TGTGCCAGCAGCCAAGAGGGCGGCAGGGGCTTTTCCTACGAGCAGTACTTC.

The chain links TRBV18 to TRBJ2-1, with D possibly TRBD1 on 6 matching bases. The CDR3 runs 13 residues. V lost 4 bases, J lost 5 bases, and 9 bases lay in between. Germline CDR1 reads KGHSH; CDR2 reads LQKENI. The CDR3 sequence: CASSLGQNNEQFF. CDR3 bases: TGTGCCAGCTCACTCGGACAGAACAATGAGCAGTTCTTC.

This rearrangement joins TRBV28 to TRBJ2-7; 7 positions match TRBD1. Germline loops: CDR1 MDHEN, CDR2 SYDVKM. The CDR3 is 14 amino acids. V dropped 1 base and J dropped 7; count of bases not matched to a gene: 7. In nucleotides, the CDR3 is TGTGCCAGCAGTTTATTACAGGGGAAGTATGAGCAGTACTTC. Protein product: CASSLLQGKYEQYF.

The chain has TRBV11-3 and TRBJ2-1; D is unresolved. The CDR3 length is 14 residues. The germline CDR1 and CDR2 sequences are SGHNT and YENEEA. Trimming pared 4 bases from V and 3 bases from J, leaving 10 bases between. CDR3 nucleotides: TGTGCCAGCAGCTCCGACTCAAACTACAATGAGCAGTTCTTC. Encoded protein: CASSSDSNYNEQFF.